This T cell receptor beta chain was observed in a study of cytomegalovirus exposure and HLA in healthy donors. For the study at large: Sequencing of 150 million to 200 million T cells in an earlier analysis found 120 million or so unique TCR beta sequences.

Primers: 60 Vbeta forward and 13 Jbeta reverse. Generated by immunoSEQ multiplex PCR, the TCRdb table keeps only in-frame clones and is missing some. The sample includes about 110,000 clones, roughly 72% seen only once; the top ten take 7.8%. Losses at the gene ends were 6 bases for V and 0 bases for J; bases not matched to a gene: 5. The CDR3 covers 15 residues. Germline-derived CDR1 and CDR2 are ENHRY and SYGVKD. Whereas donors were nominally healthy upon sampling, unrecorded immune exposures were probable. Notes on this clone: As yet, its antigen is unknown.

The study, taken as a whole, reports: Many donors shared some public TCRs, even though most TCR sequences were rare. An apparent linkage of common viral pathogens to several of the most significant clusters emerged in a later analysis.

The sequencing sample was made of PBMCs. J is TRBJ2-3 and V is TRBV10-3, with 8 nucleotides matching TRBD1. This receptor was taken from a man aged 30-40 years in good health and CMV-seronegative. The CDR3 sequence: CAIRLGQGSTDTQYF. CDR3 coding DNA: TGTGCCATCAGGTTAGGACAGGGAAGCACAGATACGCAGTATTTT.